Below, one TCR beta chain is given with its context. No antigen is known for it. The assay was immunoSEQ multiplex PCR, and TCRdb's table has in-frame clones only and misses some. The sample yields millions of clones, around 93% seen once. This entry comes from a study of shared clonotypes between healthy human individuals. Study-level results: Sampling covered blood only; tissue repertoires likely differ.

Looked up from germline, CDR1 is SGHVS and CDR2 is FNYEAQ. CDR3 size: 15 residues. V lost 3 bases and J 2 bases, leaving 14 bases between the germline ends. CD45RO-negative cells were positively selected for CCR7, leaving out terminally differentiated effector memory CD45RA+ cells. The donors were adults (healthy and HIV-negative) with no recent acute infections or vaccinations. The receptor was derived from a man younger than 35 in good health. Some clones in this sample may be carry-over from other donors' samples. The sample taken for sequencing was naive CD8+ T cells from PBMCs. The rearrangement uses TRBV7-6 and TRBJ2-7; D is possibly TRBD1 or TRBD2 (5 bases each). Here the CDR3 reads CASSFGDAHTYEQYF. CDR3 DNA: TGTGCCAGCAGCTTTGGGGACGCGCACACCTACGAGCAGTACTTC. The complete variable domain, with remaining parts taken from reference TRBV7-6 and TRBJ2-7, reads GAGVSQSPRYKVTKRGQDVALRCDPISGHVSLYWYRQALGQGPEFLTYFNYEAQQDKSGLPNDRFSAERPEGSISTLTIQRTEQRDSAMYRCASSFGDAHTYEQYFGPGTRLTVT.